This TCR beta chain was recorded in a study of T cell responses to AZD1222 COVID-19 vaccine. TCRdb keeps only in-frame clones here, not all; method: immunoSEQ multiplex PCR. Of roughly 100,000 clones listed, 88% are singletons. As concerns this clone: No antigen is known for it.

Trimming removed 5 bases at V and 1 base at J, with 11 bases between. This CDR3 region has 15 residues. Germline values: CDR1 MNHEY, CDR2 SVGAGI. The study's findings and limits: Spike-specific TCR repertoires showed rising breadth and depth after two AZD1222 doses. A mostly white British donor set with more females was recruited, and clonal diversity was possibly underestimated. Only five or six AZD1222 recipients tested seropositive at baseline. Spike-spanning, vaccine-associated CD4 TCRs were dominant at 160-218 and 743-854.

The sample here was peripheral blood, taken on day 0 of AZD1222 vaccination. This sequence joins TRBV6-5 and TRBJ2-2; unclear D gene. The TCR sequence derives from an adult in good health. For the CDR3, the DNA is TGTGCCAGCAGTCGCCTCGGAAAGAACACCGGGGAGCTGTTTTTT. It translates to CASSRLGKNTGELFF.